The 8 T cell receptor beta chains in this list originate from one sample, sequenced in a study of CD8+ T cells in alopecia areata. Following extraction, RNA underwent reverse transcription to cDNA, which served as the sequencing template. The table came from immunoSEQ multiplex PCR; TCRdb's copy has only in-frame clones and leaves some out. This repertoire shows around 140,000 clones, around 49% found once; its top ten account for 0.95% to 1%. The sample here was CD4+ T cells sorted from blood, taken at week 0. These receptors were obtained from a human donor with alopecia areata.

This rearrangement joins TRBV30 to TRBJ1-5; no clear D gene. The germline CDR1 and CDR2 sequences are GTSNPN and SVGIG (reference sequence). This CDR3 spans 14 amino acids. The ends were cut back, 1 base at V and 4 bases at J, with 11 bases in the middle. As DNA, the CDR3 is TGTGCCTGGAGTGGGGGATCTTGGAATCAGCCCCAGCATTTT. It encodes CAWSGGSWNQPQHF.

This chain links TRBV6-5 with TRBJ1-4; TRBD1 is a possible D gene (6 bases). Germline CDR1 is MNHEY and CDR2 is SVGAGI. The CDR3 has 15 amino acids. Trimming shortened V by 2 bases and J by 7 bases, and 14 bases separated the two germline ends. CDR3 sequence (DNA): TGTGCCAGCAGTTACGGGGGGGCGGTCGGTGAAAAACTGTTTTTT. Encoded protein: CASSYGGAVGEKLFF.

The table lists this clone with a few counts. The rearrangement links TRBV2 to TRBJ1-5; a possible D gene is TRBD1 (6 bases). Trimming took 6 bases from V and 1 from J, leaving 10 bases between them. CDR3 length: 14 residues. The germline V gene encodes CDR1 SNHLY and CDR2 FYNNEI. The DNA of the CDR3 is TGTGCCAGCAGGGACAGTTACAGCAATCAGCCCCAGCATTTT. It yields the protein CASRDSYSNQPQHF.

This clone was counted only a few times. This chain connects TRBV6-5 to TRBJ2-7, with 8 bases aligning to TRBD2. V lost 4 bases to trimming and J lost 2 bases; unmatched junction nucleotides: 10. Per the germline V gene, CDR1 is MNHEY and CDR2 is SVGAGI. CDR3 length equals 16 residues. CDR3 bases: TGTGCCAGCAGTTCCCCCGAAGCGGGGGTGGCCTACGAGCAGTACTTC. This sequence encodes CASSSPEAGVAYEQYF.

This clone was found a few times. The chain is built from TRBV29-1 and TRBJ2-1; possible D gene TRBD2, 6 bases. CDR1 SQVTM and CDR2 ANQGSEA come from the germline V gene. The CDR3 is 13 amino acids. V was shortened by 1 base and J by 6 bases, with 10 bases between the two germline ends. CDR3 region: CSVEGLVPNEQFF. The CDR3 region has the DNA TGCAGCGTTGAAGGACTAGTCCCCAATGAGCAGTTCTTC.

The chain links TRBV10-3 to TRBJ1-1; TRBD1 agrees at 11 bases. CDR3 length: 13 residues. V dropped 10 bases and J dropped 11; count of bases not matched to a gene: 12. The germline CDR1 and CDR2 sequences are ENHRY and SYGVKD. Here the CDR3 DNA reads TGTGCCACGATCACCGGGACAGGGGGGGAGGCTTTCTTT. It codes for CATITGTGGEAFF.

This clone was picked up a small number of times. The chain uses TRBV6-1 and TRBJ1-5; D unclear. The CDR3 spans 13 residues. The V gene's germline CDR1 is MNHNS and CDR2 SASEGT. Between the trimmed V and J ends, which lost 7 bases and 1 base, there was a span of 8 bases. CDR3 sequence reads: CASNRVSNQPQHF. The CDR3, as DNA: TGTGCCAGCAACCGGGTAAGCAATCAGCCCCAGCATTTT.

The chain combines TRBV28 with TRBJ2-7; a possible D gene is TRBD1 (6 bases). CDR3 length equals 15 residues. With 9 bases removed from V and 6 bases from J, the gap between germline ends came to 24 bases. Germline assignment: CDR1 MDHEN and CDR2 SYDVKM. CDR3 sequence: CASRINGAGDGEQYF. CDR3 DNA sequence: TGTGCCAGTCGCATAAACGGGGCAGGGGACGGCGAGCAGTACTTC.